Below are 28 T cell receptor beta chains sequenced from a single sample in a study of CD8 T cells in Susac syndrome. Reverse transcription of about 0.5 to 1 ug RNA was carried out with random hexamers. Each CDR3 protein is one row after TCRdb ran MiXCR on the immunoSEQ multiplex PCR reads. The table shows about 200,000 distinct CDR3 sequences, with roughly 96% occurring only once. Source material: CD4+ T cells from PBMCs. Receptors were obtained from a human donor in good health.

This clonotype was seen once. The J gene is TRBJ2-1, the V gene TRBV20-1; D is unresolved. This CDR3 is built from 15 residues. The V end lost 6 bases, the J end lost 0 bases, and 15 bases lay between the germline ends. The germline CDR1 and CDR2 sequences are DFQATT and SNEGSKA (reference sequence). DNA of the CDR3: TGCAGTGCCCTTAAAGGGATGAGCTCCTACAATGAGCAGTTCTTC. Protein: CSALKGMSSYNEQFF.

The chain has TRBV24-1 and TRBJ2-3; TRBD2 matches 12 bases. The CDR3 has 16 amino acids. Germline trimming cut 4 bases from V and 4 bases from J; bases unmatched to any gene: 5. Per the germline V gene, CDR1 is KGHDR and CDR2 is SFDVKD. CDR3 loop: CATSEGLAGIADTQYF. CDR3 sequence (DNA): TGTGCCACCAGTGAAGGACTAGCGGGGATCGCAGATACGCAGTATTTT.

This clonotype was observed a few times. This sequence joins TRBV7-2 and TRBJ2-1; 13 positions agree with TRBD2. Trimming cost V 3 bases and J 4 bases; bases outside gene matches: 0. The CDR3 has 15 amino acids. Germline V CDR1 and CDR2: SGHTA, FQGNSA. CDR3 sequence: CASSLTSGGYNEQFF. The CDR3 bases are TGTGCCAGCAGCTTGACTAGCGGGGGGTACAATGAGCAGTTCTTC.

This clonotype appeared a single time. V gene TRBV19 combines with J gene TRBJ1-2; D uncertain. V shed 10 bases and J shed 4 bases, with 13 bases lying between them. The germline V gene encodes CDR1 LNHDA and CDR2 SQIVND (reference sequence). The CDR3 loop spans 12 amino acids. CDR3: CATPVIIYGYTF. CDR3 sequence (DNA): TGTGCCACCCCAGTGATTATCTATGGCTACACCTTC.

The chain is built from TRBV11-3 and TRBJ2-5; TRBD2 agrees at 8 bases. With 5 bases clipped from V and 10 bases from J, the junction kept 12 bases outside the gene matches. Germline values: CDR1 SGHNT, CDR2 YENEEA. The CDR3 spans 14 residues. The CDR3 sequence is CASSPGLDAVDQYF. The CDR3 region has the DNA TGTGCCAGCAGCCCGGGACTAGACGCGGTGGACCAGTACTTC.

The genes are TRBV6-5 and TRBJ2-7; perhaps D is TRBD1 or TRBD2 (5 bases each). The V gene lost 1 base and the J gene lost 3 bases, with 13 bases spanning the gap. The CDR3 spans 15 residues. Per germline, CDR1 MNHEY and CDR2 SVGAGI. CDR3 bases: TGTGCCAGCAGTTACTTTGGGGGAAAGGGCTACGAGCAGTACTTC. This gives the protein CASSYFGGKGYEQYF.

The chain has TRBV7-9 and TRBJ1-2; the D gene is possibly TRBD1 (5 bases). Germline CDR1 and CDR2: SEHNR and FQNEAQ (reference sequence). Deletions cut 8 bases from V and 8 bases from J, with 15 bases between. The CDR3 has 12 amino acids. The CDR3 reads CASVRGRIGYTF. As DNA, the CDR3 is TGTGCCAGCGTGCGGGGCCGGATCGGCTACACCTTC.

CDR3 protein: CASSHAPHSTEAFF. Written as DNA, the CDR3 is TGTGCCAGCAGCCACGCCCCTCATTCAACTGAAGCTTTCTTT. The J gene is TRBJ1-1, the V gene TRBV7-9; D is undetermined. The CDR3 has 14 amino acids. Trimming pared 5 bases from V and 5 bases from J, leaving 15 bases between. The germline V gene has CDR1 SEHNR and CDR2 FQNEAQ (reference sequence).

V usage is TRBV6-2 or TRBV6-3 and J usage is TRBJ2-7; TRBD1 is a possible D gene (5 bases). The germline gives CDR1 MNHEY, CDR2 SVGEGT. Trimming took 10 bases from V and 7 from J, leaving 20 bases between them. The CDR3 is made up of 13 amino acids. The CDR3 reads CAIREAAHREQYF. For the CDR3, the DNA is TGTGCCATCAGGGAAGCCGCACATAGAGAGCAGTACTTC.

V and J are TRBV29-1 and TRBJ2-3; D not certain. From germline, CDR1 is SQVTM and CDR2 ANQGSEA. There are 13 residues in the CDR3. The V and J ends lost 1 base and 3 bases respectively, with 8 bases between them. For the CDR3, the DNA is TGCAGCGTTGAAGTCTTGGCAACAGATACGCAGTATTTT. This sequence encodes CSVEVLATDTQYF.

On this clonotype: A single base separates this from a much larger clone, so it may be a read error. The chain links TRBV19 to TRBJ2-5; 7 bases agree with TRBD1. V lost 9 bases to trimming and J lost 4 bases; unmatched junction nucleotides: 2. Germline CDR1 and CDR2: LNHDA and SQIVND (reference sequence). The CDR3 is made up of 11 amino acids. As DNA, the CDR3 is TGTGCCAGCAGACAGGGAGAGACCCAGTACTTC. Translation: CASRQGETQYF.

The chain uses TRBV5-1 and TRBJ2-7; D call uncertain. The CDR3 length is 13 residues. V dropped 0 bases and J dropped 5 bases, with 9 bases sitting between them. The germline V gene has CDR1 SGHRS and CDR2 YFSETQ. The CDR3 protein is CASSLAADHEQYV. For the CDR3, the DNA is TGCGCCAGCAGCTTGGCTGCGGACCACGAGCAGTACGTC.

The chain carries TRBV4-3 and TRBJ2-7; 9 bases map to TRBD2. The trim removed 1 base at V and 2 bases at J, leaving 3 bases unmatched. The CDR3 length is 15 residues. CDR1 and CDR2 from the germline V gene are LGHNA and YSLEER. The CDR3, as DNA: TGCGCCAGCAGCCAAGTCCTAGCGGGAACCTACGAGCAGTACTTC. Protein: CASSQVLAGTYEQYF.

The chain links TRBV9 to TRBJ1-4, with D possibly matching TRBD1 (5 bases). V gave up 4 bases and J gave up 3 bases, with 16 bases separating them. Germline-derived CDR1 and CDR2 are SGDLS and YYNGEE. This CDR3 is 16 amino acids long. The CDR3 region is CASSKPEGASNEKLFF. The CDR3 coding sequence is TGTGCCAGCAGCAAACCGGAAGGGGCTTCTAATGAAAAACTGTTTTTT.

This chain joins TRBV30 and TRBJ2-7; D is possibly TRBD1 (5 bases). Trimming stripped 0 bases from V and 6 bases from J, with 9 bases between. Germline V gene sequence: CDR1 GTSNPN, CDR2 SVGIG (reference sequence). CDR3 length equals 12 residues. The CDR3 spells CAWSVGRAEQYV. The CDR3 coding sequence is TGTGCCTGGAGTGTCGGCAGGGCCGAGCAGTACGTC.

The chain couples TRBV20-1 to TRBJ2-7, with 7 bases matching TRBD2. CDR3 length equals 15 residues. Trimming took 0 bases from V and 0 from J; bases not matched to a gene: 5. Germline CDR1 and CDR2: DFQATT and SNEGSKA (reference sequence). In nucleotides, the CDR3 is TGCAGTGCTAGAGATGCGGGCGGGAGCTCCTACGAGCAGTACGTC. Protein sequence: CSARDAGGSSYEQYV.

The chain is built from TRBV12-3 or TRBV12-4 and TRBJ2-3, with D unclear. There are 12 residues in the CDR3. V shed 3 bases and J shed 7 bases, with 8 bases lying between them. The CDR3 nucleotides are TGTGCCAGCAGTTTGAACAGTAATACGCAGTATTTT. Its protein is CASSLNSNTQYF.

This chain joins TRBV3-1 and TRBJ1-2; D not resolved. The V end lost 4 bases, the J end lost 1 base, and 7 bases lay between the germline ends. Germline V gene lookup returns CDR1 LGHDT and CDR2 YNNKEL (reference sequence). The CDR3 length is 13 residues. CDR3 residues: CASSPEHNYGYTF. The CDR3 DNA reads TGTGCCAGCAGCCCGGAACATAACTATGGCTACACCTTC.

This clonotype showed up just once. This chain links TRBV12-3 or TRBV12-4 with TRBJ2-3; tentative D call: TRBD2 (5 bases). V was shortened by 4 bases and J by 4 bases, with 21 bases between the two germline ends. This CDR3 is 17 amino acids long. The DNA of the CDR3 is TGTGCCAGCAGTTCGGGCCTGGAGGTTTCTCGCGCAGATACGCAGTATTTT. Translating gives CASSSGLEVSRADTQYF.

This chain joins TRBV9 and TRBJ1-5; D call uncertain. The germline V and J ends were trimmed by 3 bases and 6 bases, with 13 bases remaining between them. Germline values: CDR1 SGDLS, CDR2 YYNGEE. The CDR3 length is 14 residues. The CDR3 nucleotides read TGTGCCAGCAGCGCCGGAGGTTCGGTTCAGCCCCAGCATTTT. The encoded protein is CASSAGGSVQPQHF.

The chain links TRBV20-1 to TRBJ2-1; the D gene could be TRBD1 or TRBD2 (5 bases each). Trimming took off 6 bases at V and 10 bases at J, with 19 bases between the two ends. Germline CDR1 DFQATT, CDR2 SNEGSKA (reference sequence). This CDR3 has 13 amino acids. CDR3 nucleotides: TGCAGTGCCAGAACCGGGACCTCCGGGGAGCAGTTCTTC. The encoded protein is CSARTGTSGEQFF.

This chain connects TRBV5-1 to TRBJ1-2, with D perhaps TRBD1 (5 bases). Germline V gives CDR1 SGHRS, CDR2 YFSETQ. CDR3 length: 13 residues. Trimming cost V 7 bases and J 1 base, with 11 bases left between them. The CDR3 nucleotides are TGCGCCAGCGCTCTCGACAGTAACTATGGCTACACCTTC. Its translation: CASALDSNYGYTF.

As DNA, the CDR3 is TGTGCCAGTAGCGACCGATATGGCTACACCTTC. Residues: CASSDRYGYTF. The genes are TRBV19 and TRBJ1-2; D not resolved. The ends were cut back, 6 bases at V and 5 bases at J, with 7 bases in the middle. Germline V gene data show CDR1 as LNHDA and CDR2 as SQIVND (reference sequence). CDR3 length: 11 amino acids.

The V call is TRBV9, the J call TRBJ2-3, with D possibly matching TRBD2 (5 bases). Germline V lookup: CDR1 SGDLS, CDR2 YYNGEE. Trimming removed 0 bases from V and 1 base from J, with 15 bases in between. The CDR3 runs 17 residues. The CDR3 reads CASSVGSWAGGTDTQYF. The CDR3 DNA sequence: TGTGCCAGCAGCGTAGGATCATGGGCGGGCGGCACAGATACGCAGTATTTT.

The chain uses TRBV18 and TRBJ2-7, with D uncertain. V was pared by 6 bases and J by 2 bases, with 8 bases between. The CDR3 is made up of 12 amino acids. From germline, CDR1 is KGHSH and CDR2 LQKENI. CDR3 protein: CASSPDAYEQYV. CDR3 nucleotides: TGTGCCAGCTCTCCGGACGCCTACGAGCAGTACGTC.

This clonotype was seen more than once but under ten times. The V gene is TRBV7-2, the J gene TRBJ2-5; D call uncertain. V lost 0 bases to trimming and J lost 5 bases, with 13 bases between them. The V gene's germline CDR1 is SGHTA and CDR2 FQGNSA. The CDR3 consists of 15 residues. This chain's CDR3 is CASSLAPRRTETQYF. The CDR3 coding sequence is TGTGCCAGCAGCTTAGCTCCCCGGCGGACGGAGACCCAGTACTTC.

This sequence joins TRBV20-1 and TRBJ2-7; D is uncertain. Germline V gives CDR1 DFQATT, CDR2 SNEGSKA (reference sequence). This CDR3 has 10 residues. Trimming shortened V by 5 bases and J by 7 bases, and 9 bases separated the two germline ends. In DNA form, the CDR3 reads TGCAGTGCTCCCTATGGGGAGCAGTACTTC. It yields the protein CSAPYGEQYF.

This clonotype appeared once. The chain couples TRBV19 to TRBJ2-5, with 8 bases identical to TRBD2. The CDR3 totals 16 residues. Germline lookup yields CDR1 LNHDA and CDR2 SQIVND (reference sequence). Trimming took 3 bases from V and 5 from J; bases not matched to a gene: 11. CDR3 amino acids: CASSILSGSLDETQYF. CDR3 coding DNA: TGTGCCAGTAGTATCCTAAGCGGGAGTTTGGACGAGACCCAGTACTTC. Full variable domain (rest looked up from reference TRBV19 and TRBJ2-5): DGGITQSPKYLFRKEGQNVTLSCEQNLNHDAMYWYRQDPGQGLRLIYYSQIVNDFQKGDIAEGYSVSREKKESFPLTVTSAQKNPTAFYLCASSILSGSLDETQYFGPGTRLLVL.